This T cell receptor beta chain was obtained from a study of T-cell memory formation after mild COVID-19. TCRdb reprocessed the 5' RACE reads via MiXCR and lists one record per CDR3 protein. The table lists more than 150,000 distinct CDR3 sequences, about 9.9% of them singletons, with less than 4% in the top ten. The CDR3 extends over 13 amino acids. The V and J ends lost 6 bases and 2 bases, in that order; junction bases with no gene match: 6. Germline V gene lookup returns CDR1 DFQATT and CDR2 SNEGSKA (reference sequence). This clonotype has more than one count but fewer than ten. This TCR was sampled from a man between 18 and 29 years old who had mild COVID-19 (a few samples of this study predate the infection). Cell type and time point are not known. Sequenced sample: PBMCs or a T cell subset sorted from them (not recorded which). The chain uses TRBV20-1 and TRBJ1-2; 7 bases map to TRBD1. The CDR3 nucleotides are TGCAGTGCAAGCGTCAGGGGGAACTATGGCTACACCTTC. It codes for CSASVRGNYGYTF.